The TCR beta chain under discussion was sequenced for a study of shared clonotypes between healthy human individuals. Study in general: Three plates were used per donor for CD4 naive, three for CD4 memory, two for CD8 naive and one for CD8 memory. Points from the study as a whole: Estimated richness values were generally larger in naive subsets than in memory subsets. Generation probabilities of non-shared clonotypes were lower (relative to those shared by all four donors).

TCRdb keeps only in-frame clones here, not all; method: immunoSEQ multiplex PCR. The table includes hundreds of thousands of clones, about 90% detected once. On this clone itself: The antigen is undetermined.

Naive CD8 cells were CD45RO-negative, positively selected for CCR7, excluding terminally differentiated effector memory CD45RA+ cells. The CDR3 is 16 residues long. V was shortened by 4 bases and J by 2 bases, with 17 bases between the two germline ends. Germline V CDR1 and CDR2: SGDLS, YYNGEE. This rearrangement joins TRBV9 to TRBJ2-3; a weak D match, TRBD2 (6 bases). The material sequenced was naive CD8+ T cells sorted from blood. This TCR was recovered from a man aged 25-40 years in good health. The CDR3 DNA reads TGTGCCAGCAGCCCCCGGGGTGGGGGGATCACAGATACGCAGTATTTT. This translates into CASSPRGGGITDTQYF.